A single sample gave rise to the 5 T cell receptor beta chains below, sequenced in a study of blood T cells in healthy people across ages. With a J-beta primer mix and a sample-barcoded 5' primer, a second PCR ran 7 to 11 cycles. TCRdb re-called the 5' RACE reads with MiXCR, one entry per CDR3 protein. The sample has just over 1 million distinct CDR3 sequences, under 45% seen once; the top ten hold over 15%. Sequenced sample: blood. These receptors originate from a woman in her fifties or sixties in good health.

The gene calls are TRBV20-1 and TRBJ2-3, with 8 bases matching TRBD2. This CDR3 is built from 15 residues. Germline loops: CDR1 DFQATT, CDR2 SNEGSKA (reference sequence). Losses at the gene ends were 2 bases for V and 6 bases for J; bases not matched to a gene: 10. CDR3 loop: CSARPGGKGVDTQYF. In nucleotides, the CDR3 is TGCAGTGCTAGACCGGGGGGGAAAGGGGTGGATACGCAGTATTTT.

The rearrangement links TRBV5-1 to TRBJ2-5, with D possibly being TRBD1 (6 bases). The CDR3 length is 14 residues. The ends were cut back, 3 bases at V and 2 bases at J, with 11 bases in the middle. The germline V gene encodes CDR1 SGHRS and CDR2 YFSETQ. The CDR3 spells CASSYSTGQETQYF. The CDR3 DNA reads TGCGCCAGCAGCTACTCGACAGGACAAGAGACCCAGTACTTC.

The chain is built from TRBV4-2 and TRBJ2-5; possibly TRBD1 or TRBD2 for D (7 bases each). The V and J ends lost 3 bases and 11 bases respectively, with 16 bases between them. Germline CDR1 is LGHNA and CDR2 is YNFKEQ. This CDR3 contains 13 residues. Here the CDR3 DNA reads TGTGCCAGCAGCCAGACAGGGAGGGATGAGCAGTACTTC. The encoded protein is CASSQTGRDEQYF.

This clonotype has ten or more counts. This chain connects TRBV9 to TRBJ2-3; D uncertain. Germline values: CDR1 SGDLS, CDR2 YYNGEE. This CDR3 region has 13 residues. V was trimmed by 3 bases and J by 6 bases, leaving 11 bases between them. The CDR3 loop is CASSAGQWDTQYF. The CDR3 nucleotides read TGTGCCAGCAGCGCCGGGCAGTGGGATACGCAGTATTTT.

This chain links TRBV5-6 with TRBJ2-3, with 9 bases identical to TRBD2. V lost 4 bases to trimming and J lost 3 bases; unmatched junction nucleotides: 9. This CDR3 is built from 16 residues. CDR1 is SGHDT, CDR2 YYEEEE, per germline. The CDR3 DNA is TGTGCCAGCAGCCCCCGTGAGGGACTAGCAACAGATACGCAGTATTTT. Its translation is CASSPREGLATDTQYF.